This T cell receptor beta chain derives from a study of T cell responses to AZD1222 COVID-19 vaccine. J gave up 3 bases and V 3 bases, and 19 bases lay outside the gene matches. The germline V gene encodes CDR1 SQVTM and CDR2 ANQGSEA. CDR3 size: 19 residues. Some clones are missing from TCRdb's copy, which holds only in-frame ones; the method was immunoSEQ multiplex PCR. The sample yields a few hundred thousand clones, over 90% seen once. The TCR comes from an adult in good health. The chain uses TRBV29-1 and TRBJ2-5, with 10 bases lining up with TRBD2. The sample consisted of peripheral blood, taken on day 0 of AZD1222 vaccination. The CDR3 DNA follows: TGCAGCGTTGATCGCGTGGCTAGCGGGAGTCTTTTTCGAGAAGAGACCCAGTACTTC. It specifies CSVDRVASGSLFREETQYF.